What follows are 13 T cell receptor beta chains derived from one specimen sequenced in a study of blood T cell repertoires in COVID-19. The assay was immunoSEQ multiplex PCR, and TCRdb's table has in-frame clones only and misses some. The table records about 210,000 clones, 80% of them present only once. Sequenced material: peripheral blood. The receptors were gathered from a woman in her 70s with acute or convalescent COVID-19.

This clone came up a few times. This chain connects TRBV5-4 to TRBJ1-2; a possible D gene is TRBD1 (6 bases). In germline, CDR1 is SGHNT, CDR2 YYREEE (reference sequence). Trimming stripped 3 bases from V and 7 bases from J, with 16 bases between. This CDR3 comprises 14 residues. The CDR3 loop reads CASSSAGAAGGYTF. CDR3 sequence (DNA): TGTGCCAGCAGCTCGGCAGGGGCGGCGGGTGGCTACACCTTC. The entire variable domain, with the rest obtained from reference TRBV5-4 and TRBJ1-2, is as follows: ETGVTQSPTHLIKTRGQQVTLRCSSQSGHNTVSWYQQALGQGPQFIFQYYREEENGRGNFPPRFSGLQFPNYSSELNVNALELDDSALYLCASSSAGAAGGYTFGSGTRLTVV.

The table lists this clone with a few counts. The J gene is TRBJ2-5, the V gene TRBV6-5; D is undetermined. Between the trimmed V and J ends, which lost 10 bases and 2 bases, there was a span of 5 bases. The germline V gene encodes CDR1 MNHEY and CDR2 SVGAGI. This CDR3 region has 10 residues. CDR3 DNA: TGTGCCACGACTCAAGAGACCCAGTACTTC. Its protein is CATTQETQYF.

This clone showed up just once. The rearrangement uses TRBV7-3 and TRBJ2-3; 10 positions match TRBD2. The CDR3 has 16 amino acids. Germline CDR1 SGHTA, CDR2 FQGTGA. The junction had 6 bases not matched to a gene; V was cut back by 0 bases and J by 6 bases. CDR3 loop: CASSLTAAGGPDTQYF. CDR3 DNA: TGTGCCAGCAGCTTAACGGCAGCGGGGGGGCCGGATACGCAGTATTTT.

The chain is built from TRBV5-4 and TRBJ2-3; 7 nucleotides match TRBD2. Germline CDR1 and CDR2: SGHNT and YYREEE (reference sequence). V was clipped by 4 bases and J by 2 bases; unmatched bases: 4. CDR3 size: 14 residues. The CDR3 here is CASSPRDYTDTQYF. The CDR3 nucleotides are TGTGCCAGCAGCCCCCGGGACTACACAGATACGCAGTATTTT.

V usage is TRBV15 and J usage is TRBJ2-3; 10 bases fit TRBD1. Trimming took 1 base from V and 6 from J; bases not matched to a gene: 7. Germline V lookup: CDR1 LNHNV, CDR2 YYDKDF (reference sequence). This CDR3 is built from 16 residues. The CDR3 loop reads CATSRATGTGADTQYF. CDR3 sequence (DNA): TGTGCCACCAGCAGAGCAACCGGGACAGGGGCCGATACGCAGTATTTT. Variable domain in full (rest from reference TRBV15 and TRBJ2-3): DAMVIQNPRYQVTQFGKPVTLSCSQTLNHNVMYWYQQKSSQAPKLLFHYYDKDFNNEADTPDNFQSRRPNTSFCFLDIRSPGLGDTAMYLCATSRATGTGADTQYFGPGTRLTVL.

The rearrangement links TRBV27 to TRBJ1-6, with D possibly being TRBD1 (5 bases). CDR1 and CDR2 (germline): MNHEY, SMNVEV (reference sequence). This CDR3 spans 15 amino acids. The V end was cut by 4 bases, the J end by 7 bases, with 14 bases between. This CDR3 reads CASSSIGTVNSPLHF. CDR3 sequence (DNA): TGTGCCAGCAGTTCCATCGGGACTGTGAATTCACCCCTCCACTTT.

The rearrangement joins TRBV9 to TRBJ2-5; tentative D call: TRBD2 (5 bases). CDR3 size: 13 residues. V was shortened by 0 bases and J by 5 bases, with 8 bases between the two germline ends. Germline CDR1 and CDR2: SGDLS and YYNGEE. The DNA of the CDR3 is TGTGCCAGCAGCGTAGCGGGCGGGGAGACCCAGTACTTC. It specifies CASSVAGGETQYF.

The gene calls are TRBV19 and TRBJ2-7; 8 bases align to TRBD1. There are 14 residues in the CDR3. After removal of 5 bases from V and 2 bases from J, the junction contained 5 bases not matched to a gene. CDR1 LNHDA and CDR2 SQIVND come from the germline V gene (reference sequence). The CDR3 loop is CASSSGQGPYEQYF. In DNA form, the CDR3 reads TGTGCCAGTAGTTCCGGACAGGGACCCTACGAGCAGTACTTC.

The rearrangement joins TRBV10-3 to TRBJ2-5; D ambiguous. The CDR3 is 14 residues long. The ends were cut back, 3 bases at V and 3 bases at J, with 11 bases in the middle. Germline assignment: CDR1 ENHRY and CDR2 SYGVKD. The CDR3 DNA reads TGTGCCATCAGTGAACGAGATAGAAAAGAGACCCAGTACTTC. This sequence encodes CAISERDRKETQYF.

The rearrangement uses TRBV3-1 (or the pseudogene TRBV3-2) and TRBJ1-1; TRBD1 agrees at 9 bases. V was clipped by 4 bases and J by 4 bases; unmatched bases: 4. Germline CDR1 and CDR2: LGHDT and YNNKEL (reference sequence). CDR3 length: 14 residues. CDR3 in amino acids: CASSRRQGGTEAFF. The CDR3 bases are TGTGCCAGCAGCCGCAGACAGGGGGGCACTGAAGCTTTCTTT.

This clone has just a few counts. V is TRBV10-2 and J is TRBJ2-1, with D unclear. The CDR3 runs 12 residues. The germline V and J ends were trimmed by 2 bases and 10 bases, with 9 bases remaining between them. Germline V gene lookup returns CDR1 WSHSY and CDR2 SAAADI. The CDR3 DNA follows: TGCGCCAGCAGTGAGCCCGCTCAGGAGCAGTTCTTC. This sequence encodes CASSEPAQEQFF.

This sequence joins TRBV18 and TRBJ1-6, with 7 nucleotides matching TRBD1. The V segment lost 2 bases and the J segment 14 bases; nucleotides outside the gene matches: 12. The CDR3 consists of 15 residues. CDR1 and CDR2 (germline): KGHSH, LQKENI. The CDR3 DNA reads TGTGCCAGCTCACCAGGACAGGCGAAAGTGGGGGCCCTCCACTTT. Translation gives CASSPGQAKVGALHF.

This sequence joins TRBV14 and TRBJ2-5; the match to TRBD2 covers 10 bases. Germline-derived CDR1 and CDR2 are SGHDN and FVKESK. Trimming removed 0 bases from V and 1 base from J; junction bases left unmatched: 2. The CDR3 totals 16 residues. In nucleotides, the CDR3 is TGTGCCAGCAGCCAAGATATAGCGGGGGGCCAAGAGACCCAGTACTTC. It codes for CASSQDIAGGQETQYF.